This is a list of T cell receptor beta chains from one sample in a study of graft-versus-host responses after intestinal transplantation. Libraries were prepared by immunoSEQ multiplex PCR; TCRdb keeps only in-frame clonotypes and omits some of them. The sample records about 3,200 clones, approximately 94% being singletons. The sample in question was bone marrow, obtained roughly 54 weeks after transplant. The receptors come from a human patient who received an intestinal transplant, so some T cells may come from the graft donor. CDR3s include the opening cysteine and the closing phenylalanine or tryptophan. D genes are given only for firm matches. For some rows the clone size is stated as once, few or many, or as a class when expanded; others skip it.

J	length	V	size	D	CDR3	DNA
TRBJ1-2	14	TRBV5-1	few	TRBD1	CASSLGTGGYGYTF	TGCGCCAGCAGCTTGGGGACAGGGGGCTATGGCTACACCTTC
TRBJ2-7	13	TRBV10-3	.	TRBD2	CAIGLAWSYEQYF	TGTGCCATTGGACTAGCGTGGTCCTACGAGCAGTACTTC
TRBJ2-1	16	TRBV2	.	TRBD2	CASSERLAGDYNEQFF	TGTGCCAGCAGTGAACGGCTAGCGGGCGATTACAATGAGCAGTTCTTC
TRBJ2-7	15	TRBV29-1	.	.	CSVEDHKSSAEEQYF	TGCAGCGTTGAAGATCATAAAAGTTCGGCAGAGGAGCAGTACTTC
TRBJ2-1	15	TRBV27	.	TRBD2	CASSLSSGGGIEQFF	TGTGCCAGCAGTTTATCAAGCGGGGGGGGGATCGAGCAGTTCTTC
TRBJ1-5	17	TRBV7-3	once	.	CASSFTTGDLSNQPQHF	TGTGCCAGCAGCTTCACAACGGGGGACCTTAGCAATCAGCCCCAGCATTTT
TRBJ1-1	12	TRBV28	.	.	CASSPQTNEAFF	TGTGCCAGCAGTCCTCAGACGAATGAAGCTTTCTTT
TRBJ1-2	14	TRBV6-5	once	.	CASSYDQGWGGYTF	TGTGCCAGCAGTTACGACCAGGGGTGGGGTGGCTACACCTTC
TRBJ1-2	14	TRBV2	.	TRBD1	CASSVGGTGSGYTF	TGTGCCAGCAGTGTCGGGGGGACAGGGAGTGGCTACACCTTC
TRBJ2-1	15	TRBV6-4	once	TRBD2	CASSRLAGGDNEQFF	TGTGCCAGCAGTCGACTAGCGGGGGGGGACAATGAGCAGTTCTTC
TRBJ2-3	16	TRBV7-3	.	.	CASSLGGRLGTDTQYF	TGTGCCAGCAGCTTGGGGGGTCGACTCGGCACAGATACGCAGTATTTT
TRBJ2-5	18	TRBV5-6	.	TRBD2	CASSLPSTSGVLQETQYF	TGTGCCAGCAGCTTGCCCTCGACTAGCGGGGTACTCCAAGAGACCCAGTACTTC
TRBJ1-2	13	TRBV6-5	.	TRBD1	CASNRQGNYGYTF	TGTGCCAGCAACCGACAGGGTAACTATGGCTACACCTTC
TRBJ1-2	15	TRBV7-9	.	.	CASSLWSEHNYGYTF	TGTGCCAGCAGCTTATGGTCGGAACATAACTATGGCTACACCTTC
TRBJ2-1	14	TRBV6-4	.	TRBD2	CASSDGGAYNEQFF	TGTGCCAGCAGTGACGGGGGGGCCTACAATGAGCAGTTCTTC
TRBJ1-5	16	TRBV11-2	.	.	CASSPTSGTINQPQHF	TGTGCCAGCAGCCCTACTAGCGGGACGATAAATCAGCCCCAGCATTTT
TRBJ2-7	13	TRBV6-5	.	.	CASSYPGLYEQYF	TGTGCCAGCAGTTACCCAGGGTTGTACGAGCAGTACTTC
TRBJ1-5	13	TRBV9	.	.	CASSVGSNQPQHF	TGTGCCAGCAGCGTAGGCAGCAATCAGCCCCAGCATTTT
TRBJ2-7	10	TRBV11-2	.	.	CASSSYEQYF	TGTGCCAGCAGCTCCTACGAGCAGTACTTC
TRBJ2-7	14	TRBV6-9	.	TRBD1	CASSTRQGAGEQYF	TGTGCCAGCAGTACCAGACAGGGGGCTGGCGAGCAGTACTTC
TRBJ1-2	11	TRBV28	.	.	CASSTGGGYTF	TGTGCCAGCAGTACAGGAGGTGGCTACACCTTC
TRBJ2-3	14	TRBV6-4	.	TRBD1	CASSDGTGGDTQYF	TGTGCCAGCAGTGACGGGACAGGGGGCGATACGCAGTATTTT
TRBJ1-2	15	TRBV4-1	.	.	CASSQGHPPNYGYTF	TGCGCCAGCAGCCAAGGACACCCTCCTAACTATGGCTACACCTTC
TRBJ1-1	14	TRBV5-1	.	.	CASSLLGQPTEAFF	TGCGCCAGCAGCCTACTAGGACAGCCCACTGAAGCTTTCTTT
TRBJ1-1	12	TRBV23-1	.	.	CASSYFGRGAFF	TGCGCCAGCAGTTATTTCGGGAGAGGAGCTTTCTTT
TRBJ2-6	18	TRBV5-7	.	.	CASRTVLAYQSRANVLTF	TGTGCCAGCCGTACTGTTCTTGCGTACCAAAGTCGGGCCAACGTCCTGACTTTC
TRBJ1-6	14	TRBV6-9	.	.	CASRRTETNSPLHF	TGTGCCAGCAGAAGGACAGAAACTAATTCACCCCTCCACTTT
TRBJ2-7	13	TRBV6-5	once	.	CASTRIPSYEQYF	TGTGCCAGCACCCGAATTCCCTCCTACGAGCAGTACTTC
TRBJ2-7	13	TRBV7-9	.	.	CASSLSHTYEQYF	TGTGCCAGCAGCTTATCCCATACCTACGAGCAGTACTTC
TRBJ2-3	14	TRBV27	once	TRBD2	CASSLAGGPDTQYF	TGTGCCAGCAGTTTAGCGGGGGGACCAGATACGCAGTATTTT
TRBJ2-5	15	TRBV6-8	.	TRBD1	CASRQRGLKSETQYF	TGTGCCAGCAGGCAAAGGGGGCTGAAATCGGAGACCCAGTACTTC
TRBJ2-3	13	TRBV6-1	.	.	CATESSGTDTQYF	TGTGCCACCGAGTCTAGCGGCACAGATACGCAGTATTTT
TRBJ1-1	13	TRBV18	once	.	CASSQGGSTEAFF	TGTGCCAGCTCACAGGGAGGGAGCACTGAAGCTTTCTTT